This TCR beta chain was retrieved from a study of cytomegalovirus exposure and HLA in healthy donors. This clone was counted only a few times. Per the germline V gene, CDR1 is SGHVS and CDR2 is FQNEAQ. CDR3 size: 15 residues. V lost 5 bases, J lost 3 bases, and 9 bases stayed unmatched. Primers for the PCR totalled 60 Vbeta and 13 Jbeta. The protocol was immunoSEQ multiplex PCR, while the TCRdb copy is restricted to in-frame clones and leaves out a portion. The profile shows more than 85,000 clones, about 60% of them singletons. This chain links TRBV7-8 with TRBJ2-7; 8 nucleotides agree with TRBD2. Sequencing was performed on PBMCs. The clonotype comes from a woman aged 25-40 years in good health and CMV-seronegative. The chain's CDR3 is CASSPEAGVIYEQYF. As DNA, the CDR3 is TGTGCCAGCAGCCCGGAAGCGGGAGTCATCTACGAGCAGTACTTC. Full variable domain (rest looked up from reference TRBV7-8 and TRBJ2-7): GAGVSQSPRYKVAKRGQDVALRCDPISGHVSLFWYQQALGQGPEFLTYFQNEAQLDKSGLPSDRFFAERPEGSVSTLKIQRTQQEDSAVYLCASSPEAGVIYEQYFGPGTRLTVT.